The source of this T cell receptor (beta chain) is a study of cytomegalovirus exposure and HLA in healthy donors. The CDR3 has 17 amino acids. V trimming: 1 base; J trimming: 7 bases; junction bases outside the gene matches: 11. Germline V lookup: CDR1 SGHDT, CDR2 YYEEEE. The PCR made use of 60 Vbeta and 13 Jbeta primers. Libraries were prepared by immunoSEQ multiplex PCR; TCRdb keeps only in-frame clonotypes and omits some of them. The listing contains 80,000 to 100,000 clones. General study results and limits: Researchers catalogued about 160 TCR beta chains as cytomegalovirus-associated. Later analysis associated a missense DCLRE1C variant with TCR beta V- and J-gene trimming.

Regarding this clone: What it binds is unknown.

The chain uses TRBV5-6 and TRBJ1-6; 7 nucleotides line up with TRBD1. This clonotype was obtained from a woman between 25 and 40 years old in good health and CMV-seronegative. The sample was PBMCs. CDR3: CASSLRGQEGENSPLHF. In DNA, the CDR3 is TGTGCCAGCAGCTTGAGGGGGCAAGAAGGGGAGAATTCACCCCTCCACTTT.